The clone carrying this T cell receptor (beta chain) showed up just a few times. The data were obtained in a study of shared clonotypes between healthy human individuals. Profiled with immunoSEQ multiplex PCR; TCRdb holds only in-frame clones, not every one. This sample yields approximately 470,000 clones, of which around 80% are seen a single time; approximately 12% belongs to the top ten. The CDR3 has 16 residues. The germline gives CDR1 LNHDA, CDR2 SQIVND (reference sequence). With 5 bases clipped from V and 0 bases from J, the junction kept 7 bases outside the gene matches. Unsorted samples, those not sorted, used approximately 100 million PBMCs for genomic DNA.

The material sequenced was PBMCs. The V and J genes are TRBV19 and TRBJ1-3; 7 bases are a match to TRBD1. This TCR derives from a woman between 35 and 50 years old in good health. Some clones in this sample may be carry-over from other donors' samples. In DNA form, the CDR3 reads TGTGCCAGTAGTTCGGGACAGCTCATCTCTGGAAACACCATATATTTT. This translates into CASSSGQLISGNTIYF.